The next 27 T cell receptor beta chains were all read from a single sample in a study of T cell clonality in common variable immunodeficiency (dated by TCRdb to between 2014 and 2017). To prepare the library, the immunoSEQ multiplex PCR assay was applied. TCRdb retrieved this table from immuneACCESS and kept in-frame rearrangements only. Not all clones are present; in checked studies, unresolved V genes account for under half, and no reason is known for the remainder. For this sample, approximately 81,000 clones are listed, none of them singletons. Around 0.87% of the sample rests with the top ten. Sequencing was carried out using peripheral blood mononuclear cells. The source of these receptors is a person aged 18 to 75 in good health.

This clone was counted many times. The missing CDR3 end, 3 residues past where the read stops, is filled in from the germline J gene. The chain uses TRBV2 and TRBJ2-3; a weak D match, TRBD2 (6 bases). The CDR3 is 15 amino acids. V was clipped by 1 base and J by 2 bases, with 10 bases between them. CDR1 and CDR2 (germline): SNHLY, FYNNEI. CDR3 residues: CASSEGWRDTDTQYF. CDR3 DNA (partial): TGTGCCAGCAGTGAAGGTTGGCGGGACACAGATACG.

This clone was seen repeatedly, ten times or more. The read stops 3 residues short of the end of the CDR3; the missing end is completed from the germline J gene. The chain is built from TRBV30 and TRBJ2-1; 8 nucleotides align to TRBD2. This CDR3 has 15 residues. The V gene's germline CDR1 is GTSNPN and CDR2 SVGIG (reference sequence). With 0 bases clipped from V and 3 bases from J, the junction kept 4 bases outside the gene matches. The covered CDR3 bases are TGTGCCTGGAGTGTCCCTAGCGGGCTCTACAATGAG. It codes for CAWSVPSGLYNE. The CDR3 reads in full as CAWSVPSGLYNEQFF.

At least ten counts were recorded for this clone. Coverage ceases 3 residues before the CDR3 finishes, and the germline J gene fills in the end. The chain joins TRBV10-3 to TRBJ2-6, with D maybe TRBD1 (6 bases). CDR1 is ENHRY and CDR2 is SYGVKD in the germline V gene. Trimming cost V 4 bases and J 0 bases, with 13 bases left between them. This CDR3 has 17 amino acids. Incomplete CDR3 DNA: TGTGCCATCAGTGCGCCGGGACAAATCTCTGGGGCCAACGTC. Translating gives CAISAPGQISGANV. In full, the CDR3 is CAISAPGQISGANVLTF.

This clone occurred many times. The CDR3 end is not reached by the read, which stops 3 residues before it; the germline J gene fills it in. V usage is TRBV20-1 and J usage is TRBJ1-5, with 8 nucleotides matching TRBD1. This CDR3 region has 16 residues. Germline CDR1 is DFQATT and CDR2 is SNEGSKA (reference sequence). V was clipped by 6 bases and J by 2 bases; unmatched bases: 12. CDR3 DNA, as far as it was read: TGCAGTGCCCTACTTTCTGGACAGGGAGGCAATCAGCCC. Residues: CSALLSGQGGNQP. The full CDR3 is CSALLSGQGGNQPQHF.

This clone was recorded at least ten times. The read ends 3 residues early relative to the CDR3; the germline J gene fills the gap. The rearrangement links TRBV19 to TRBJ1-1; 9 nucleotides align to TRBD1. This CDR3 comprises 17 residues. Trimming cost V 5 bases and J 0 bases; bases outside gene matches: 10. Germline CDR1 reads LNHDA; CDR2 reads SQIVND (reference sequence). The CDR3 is CASSHRDRVRLNTEAFF. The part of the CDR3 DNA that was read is TGTGCCAGTAGTCACCGGGACAGGGTAAGGTTGAACACTGAA.

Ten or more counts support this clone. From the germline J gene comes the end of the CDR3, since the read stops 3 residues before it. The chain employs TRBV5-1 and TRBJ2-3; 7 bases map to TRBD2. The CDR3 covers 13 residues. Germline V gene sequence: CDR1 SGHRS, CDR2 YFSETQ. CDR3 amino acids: CASNGGRAESQYF. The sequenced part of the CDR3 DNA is TGCGCCAGCAACGGGGGGAGGGCCGAGTCG. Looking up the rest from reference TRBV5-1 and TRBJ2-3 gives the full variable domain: KAGVTQTPRYLIKTRGQQVTLSCSPISGHRSVSWYQQTPGQGLQFLFEYFSETQRNKGNFPGRFSGRQFSNSRSEMNVSTLELGDSALYLCASNGGRAESQYFGPGTRLTVL.

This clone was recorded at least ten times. The CDR3 DNA, read in part, is TGTGCCAGCAGCGGACAGTCCACTAGCACAGATACG. This gives the protein CASSGQSTSTDT. The entire CDR3 sequence reads CASSGQSTSTDTQYF. The chain couples TRBV2 to TRBJ2-3, with D possibly TRBD1 on 6 matching bases. The CDR3 end falls 3 residues outside the read, so it is completed with the germline J gene. V lost 6 bases and J 0 bases, leaving 13 bases between the germline ends. Per the germline V gene, CDR1 is SNHLY and CDR2 is FYNNEI. This CDR3 spans 15 amino acids.

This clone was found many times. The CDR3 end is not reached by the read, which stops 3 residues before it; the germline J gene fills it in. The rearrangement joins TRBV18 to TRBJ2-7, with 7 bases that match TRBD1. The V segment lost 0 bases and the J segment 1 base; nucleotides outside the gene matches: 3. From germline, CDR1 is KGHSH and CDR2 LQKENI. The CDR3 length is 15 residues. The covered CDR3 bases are TGTGCCAGCTCACCACCAGGGGGACAGTCCTACGAG. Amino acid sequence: CASSPPGGQSYE. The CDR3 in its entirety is CASSPPGGQSYEQYF.

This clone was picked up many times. CDR3 DNA, as far as it was read: TGTGCTAGTGGTTTGGGGGCAAGCACAGATACG. This sequence encodes CASGLGASTDT. The whole CDR3 sequence reads CASGLGASTDTQYF. This rearrangement joins TRBV12-5 to TRBJ2-3, with D unresolved. Read coverage stops 3 residues before the CDR3 terminus; the germline J gene supplies the remainder. Per the germline V gene, CDR1 is LGHNT and CDR2 is FRNRAP. The CDR3 runs 14 residues. V lost 1 base and J lost 0, with 5 bases in between.

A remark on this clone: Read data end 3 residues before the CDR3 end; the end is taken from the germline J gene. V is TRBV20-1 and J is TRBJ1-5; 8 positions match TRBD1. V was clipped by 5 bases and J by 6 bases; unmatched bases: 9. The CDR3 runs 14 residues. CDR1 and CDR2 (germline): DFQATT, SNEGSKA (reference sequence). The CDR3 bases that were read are TGCAGTGCTGAAGCGCAGGGGGCAGGTCAGCCC. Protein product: CSAEAQGAGQP. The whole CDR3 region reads CSAEAQGAGQPQHF.

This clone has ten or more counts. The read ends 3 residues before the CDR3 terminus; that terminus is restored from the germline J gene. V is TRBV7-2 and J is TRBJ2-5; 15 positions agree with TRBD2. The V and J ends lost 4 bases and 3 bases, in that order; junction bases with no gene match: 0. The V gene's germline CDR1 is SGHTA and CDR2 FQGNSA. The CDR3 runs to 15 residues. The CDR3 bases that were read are TGTGCCAGCAGCTGGACTAGCGGGAGGGAAGAGACC. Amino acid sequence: CASSWTSGREET. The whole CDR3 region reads CASSWTSGREETQYF.

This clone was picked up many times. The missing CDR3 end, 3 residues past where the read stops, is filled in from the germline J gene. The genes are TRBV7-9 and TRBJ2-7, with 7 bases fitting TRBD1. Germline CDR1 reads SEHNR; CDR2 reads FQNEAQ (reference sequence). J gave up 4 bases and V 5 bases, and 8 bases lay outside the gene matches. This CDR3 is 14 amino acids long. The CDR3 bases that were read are TGTGCCAGCAGCGAAACGGACAGGAGTTACGAG. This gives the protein CASSETDRSYE. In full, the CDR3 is CASSETDRSYEQYF. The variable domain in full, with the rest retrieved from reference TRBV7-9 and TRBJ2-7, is DTGVSQNPRHKITKRGQNVTFRCDPISEHNRLYWYRQTLGQGPEFLTYFQNEAQLEKSRLLSDRFSAERPKGSFSTLEIQRTEQGDSAMYLCASSETDRSYEQYFGPGTRLTVT.

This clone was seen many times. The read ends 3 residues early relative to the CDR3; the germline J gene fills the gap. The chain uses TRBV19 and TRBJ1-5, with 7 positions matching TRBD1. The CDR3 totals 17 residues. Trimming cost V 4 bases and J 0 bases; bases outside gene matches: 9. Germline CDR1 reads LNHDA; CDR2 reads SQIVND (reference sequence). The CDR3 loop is CASSSLRDRNSNQPQHF. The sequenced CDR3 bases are TGTGCCAGTAGTAGCCTCCGGGACAGAAATAGCAATCAGCCC.

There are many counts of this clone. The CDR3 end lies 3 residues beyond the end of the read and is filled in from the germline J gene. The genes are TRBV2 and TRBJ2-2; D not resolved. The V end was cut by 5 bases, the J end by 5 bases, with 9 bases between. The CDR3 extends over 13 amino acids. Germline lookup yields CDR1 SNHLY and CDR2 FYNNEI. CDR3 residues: CASSSQVTGELFF. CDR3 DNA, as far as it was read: TGTGCCAGCAGTAGTCAGGTTACCGGGGAG.

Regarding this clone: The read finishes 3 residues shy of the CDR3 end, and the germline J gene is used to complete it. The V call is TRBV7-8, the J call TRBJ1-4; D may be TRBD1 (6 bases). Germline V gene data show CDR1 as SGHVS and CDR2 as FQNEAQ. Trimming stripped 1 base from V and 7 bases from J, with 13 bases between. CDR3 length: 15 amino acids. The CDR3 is CASSLDGGLGEKLFF. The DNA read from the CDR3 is TGTGCCAGCAGCTTAGACGGGGGGCTTGGTGAAAAA.

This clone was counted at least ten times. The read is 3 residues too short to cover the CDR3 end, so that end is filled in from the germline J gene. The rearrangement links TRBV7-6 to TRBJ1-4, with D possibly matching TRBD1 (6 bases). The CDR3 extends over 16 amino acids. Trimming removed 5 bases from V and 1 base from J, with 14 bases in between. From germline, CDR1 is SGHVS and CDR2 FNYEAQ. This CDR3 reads CASSNLLRGTNEKLFF. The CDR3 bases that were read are TGTGCCAGCAGCAACCTCCTCAGGGGAACTAATGAAAAA.

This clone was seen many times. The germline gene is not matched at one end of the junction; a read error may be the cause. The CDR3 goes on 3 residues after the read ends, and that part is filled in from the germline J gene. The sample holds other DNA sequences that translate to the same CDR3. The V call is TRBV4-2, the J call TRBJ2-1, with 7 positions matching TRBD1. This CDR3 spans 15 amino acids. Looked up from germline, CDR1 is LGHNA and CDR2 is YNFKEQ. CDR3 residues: CASSRDRVSYNEQFF. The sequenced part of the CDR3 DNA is TGCGCCAGCAGCCGAGACAGGGTCTCCTACAATGAG.

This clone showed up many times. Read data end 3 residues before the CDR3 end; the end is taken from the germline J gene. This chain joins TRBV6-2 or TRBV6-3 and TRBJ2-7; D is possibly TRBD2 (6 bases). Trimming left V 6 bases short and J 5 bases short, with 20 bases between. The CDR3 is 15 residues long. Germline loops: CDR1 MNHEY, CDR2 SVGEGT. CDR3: CASRTPGLASDEQYF. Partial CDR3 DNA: TGTGCCAGCAGAACTCCGGGACTCGCCTCTGACGAG.

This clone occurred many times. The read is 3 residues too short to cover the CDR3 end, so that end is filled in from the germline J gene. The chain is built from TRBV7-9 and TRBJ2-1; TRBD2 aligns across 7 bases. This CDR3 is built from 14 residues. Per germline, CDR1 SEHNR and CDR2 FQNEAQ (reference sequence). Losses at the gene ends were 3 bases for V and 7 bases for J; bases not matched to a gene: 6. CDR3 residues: CASSLTAGMNEQFF. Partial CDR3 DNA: TGTGCCAGCAGCTTGACAGCGGGAATGAATGAG.

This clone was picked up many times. The covered CDR3 bases are TGTGCCAGCAGTTACTCGGGGACAGGGTCGGTCTACGAG. This codes for CASSYSGTGSVYE. The entire CDR3 protein reads CASSYSGTGSVYEQYF. V is TRBV6-2 or TRBV6-3 and J is TRBJ2-7; 9 bases fit TRBD1. With the read ending 3 residues before the CDR3 end, the germline J gene is used to fill in that end. From germline, CDR1 is MNHEY and CDR2 SVGEGT. This CDR3 has 16 amino acids. J lost 3 bases, V lost 0 bases, and 6 bases had no gene match.

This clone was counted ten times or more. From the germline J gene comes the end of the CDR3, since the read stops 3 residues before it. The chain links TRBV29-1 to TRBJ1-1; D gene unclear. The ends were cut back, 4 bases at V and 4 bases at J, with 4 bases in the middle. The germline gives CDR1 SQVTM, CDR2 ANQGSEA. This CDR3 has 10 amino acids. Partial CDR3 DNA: TGCAGCGTTGCCAGCACTGAA. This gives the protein CSVASTE. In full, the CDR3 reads CSVASTEAFF.

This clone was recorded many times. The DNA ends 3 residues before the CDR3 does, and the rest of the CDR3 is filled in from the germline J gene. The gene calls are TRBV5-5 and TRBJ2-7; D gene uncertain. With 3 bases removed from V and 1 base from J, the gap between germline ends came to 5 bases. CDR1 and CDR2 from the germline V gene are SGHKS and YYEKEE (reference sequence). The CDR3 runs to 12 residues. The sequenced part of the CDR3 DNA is TGTGCCAGCAGCTACAAGTCCTACGAG. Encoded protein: CASSYKSYE. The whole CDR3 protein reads CASSYKSYEQYF.

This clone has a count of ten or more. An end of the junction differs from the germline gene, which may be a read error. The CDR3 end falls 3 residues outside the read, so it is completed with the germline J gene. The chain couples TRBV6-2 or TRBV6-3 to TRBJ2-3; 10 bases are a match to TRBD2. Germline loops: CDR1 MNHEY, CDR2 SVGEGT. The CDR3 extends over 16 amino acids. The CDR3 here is CASTYPTSGGTDTQYF. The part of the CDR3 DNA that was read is TGTGCCAGCACTTACCCCACTAGCGGGGGCACAGATACG.

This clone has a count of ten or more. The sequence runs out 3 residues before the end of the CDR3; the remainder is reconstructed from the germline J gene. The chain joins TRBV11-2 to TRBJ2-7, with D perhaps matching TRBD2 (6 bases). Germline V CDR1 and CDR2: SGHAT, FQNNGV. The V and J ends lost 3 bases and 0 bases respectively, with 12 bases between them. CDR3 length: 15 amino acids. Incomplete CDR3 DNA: TGTGCCAGCAGCTTCGCCCCGGGACTCTCCTACGAG. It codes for CASSFAPGLSYE. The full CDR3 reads CASSFAPGLSYEQYF.

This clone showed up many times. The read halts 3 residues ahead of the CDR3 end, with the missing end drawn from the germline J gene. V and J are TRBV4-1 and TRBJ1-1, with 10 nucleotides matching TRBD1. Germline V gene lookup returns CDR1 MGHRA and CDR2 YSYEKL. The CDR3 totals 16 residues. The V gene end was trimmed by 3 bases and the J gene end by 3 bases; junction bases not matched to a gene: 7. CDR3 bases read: TGCGCCAGCAGCCAGATAGGGACAGGGGCGGACACTGAA. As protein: CASSQIGTGADTE. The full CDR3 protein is CASSQIGTGADTEAFF.

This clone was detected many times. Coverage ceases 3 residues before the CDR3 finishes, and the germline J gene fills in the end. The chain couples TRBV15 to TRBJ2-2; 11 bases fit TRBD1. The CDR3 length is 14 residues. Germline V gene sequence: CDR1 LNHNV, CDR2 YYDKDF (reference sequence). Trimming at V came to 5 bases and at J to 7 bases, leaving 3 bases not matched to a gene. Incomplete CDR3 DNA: TGTGCCACCAGCCCGGGACAGGGGGTCGGGGAG. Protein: CATSPGQGVGE. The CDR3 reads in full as CATSPGQGVGELFF.

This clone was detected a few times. This chain's CDR3 is CASSSAAGTEKSTEAFF. The part of the CDR3 DNA that was read is TGCGCCAGCAGTTCGGCCGCCGGGACTGAGAAGAGCACTGAA. The gene calls are TRBV5-1 and TRBJ1-1; D possibly corresponds to TRBD1 (5 bases). The CDR3 extends 3 residues past the end of the read, so its final part is completed from the germline J gene. The CDR3 has 17 amino acids. The germline V gene encodes CDR1 SGHRS and CDR2 YFSETQ. Trimming pared 5 bases from V and 4 bases from J, leaving 24 bases between.